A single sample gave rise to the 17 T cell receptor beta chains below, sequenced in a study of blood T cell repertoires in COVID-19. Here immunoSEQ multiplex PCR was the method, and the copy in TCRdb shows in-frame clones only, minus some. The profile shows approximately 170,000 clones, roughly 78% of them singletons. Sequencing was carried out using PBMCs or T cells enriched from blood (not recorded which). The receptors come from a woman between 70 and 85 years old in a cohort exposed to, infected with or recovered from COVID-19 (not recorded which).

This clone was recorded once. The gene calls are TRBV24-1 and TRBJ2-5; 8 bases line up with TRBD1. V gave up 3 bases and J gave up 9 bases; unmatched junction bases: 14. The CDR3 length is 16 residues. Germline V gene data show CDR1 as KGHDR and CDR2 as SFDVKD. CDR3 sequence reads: CATSDGTGKGGMPQYF. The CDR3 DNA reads TGTGCCACCAGTGATGGGACAGGAAAAGGGGGTATGCCCCAGTACTTC.

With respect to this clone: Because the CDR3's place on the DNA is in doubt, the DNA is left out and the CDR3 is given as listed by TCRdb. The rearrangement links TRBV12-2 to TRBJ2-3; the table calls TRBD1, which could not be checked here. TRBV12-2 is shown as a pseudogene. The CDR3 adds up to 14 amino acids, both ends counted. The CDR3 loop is CASLFGQGADTQYF.

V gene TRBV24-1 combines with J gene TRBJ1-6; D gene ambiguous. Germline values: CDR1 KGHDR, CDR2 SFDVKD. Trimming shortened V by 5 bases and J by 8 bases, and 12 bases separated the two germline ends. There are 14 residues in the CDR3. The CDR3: CATSGPYQDSPLHF. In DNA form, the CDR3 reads TGTGCCACCAGTGGACCCTATCAGGATTCACCCCTCCACTTT.

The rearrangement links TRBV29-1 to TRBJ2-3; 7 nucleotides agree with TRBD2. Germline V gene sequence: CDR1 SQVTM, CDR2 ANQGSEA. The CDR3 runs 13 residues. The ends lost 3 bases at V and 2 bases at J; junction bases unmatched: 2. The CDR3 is CSVDGGNTDTQYF. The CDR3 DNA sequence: TGCAGCGTTGACGGGGGGAACACAGATACGCAGTATTTT.

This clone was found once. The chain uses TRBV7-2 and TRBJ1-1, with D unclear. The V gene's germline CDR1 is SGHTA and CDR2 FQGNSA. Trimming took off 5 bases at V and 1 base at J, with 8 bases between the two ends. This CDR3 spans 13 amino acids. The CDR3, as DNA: TGTGCCAGCAGCGCGACTGGGAACACTGAAGCTTTCTTT. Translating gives CASSATGNTEAFF.

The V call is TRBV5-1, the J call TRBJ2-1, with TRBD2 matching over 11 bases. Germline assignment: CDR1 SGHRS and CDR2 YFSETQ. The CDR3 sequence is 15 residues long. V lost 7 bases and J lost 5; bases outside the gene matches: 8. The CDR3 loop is CASAISGRENNEQFF. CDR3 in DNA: TGCGCCAGCGCAATTAGCGGGAGGGAAAACAATGAGCAGTTCTTC. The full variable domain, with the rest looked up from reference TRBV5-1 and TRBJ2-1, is KAGVTQTPRYLIKTRGQQVTLSCSPISGHRSVSWYQQTPGQGLQFLFEYFSETQRNKGNFPGRFSGRQFSNSRSEMNVSTLELGDSALYLCASAISGRENNEQFFGPGTRLTVL.

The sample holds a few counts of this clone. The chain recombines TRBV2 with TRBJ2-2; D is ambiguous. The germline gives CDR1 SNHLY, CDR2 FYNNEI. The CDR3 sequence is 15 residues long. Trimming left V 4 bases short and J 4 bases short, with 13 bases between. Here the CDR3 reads CASSVLTFATGELFF. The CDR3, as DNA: TGTGCCAGCAGTGTATTAACTTTTGCCACCGGGGAGCTGTTTTTT.

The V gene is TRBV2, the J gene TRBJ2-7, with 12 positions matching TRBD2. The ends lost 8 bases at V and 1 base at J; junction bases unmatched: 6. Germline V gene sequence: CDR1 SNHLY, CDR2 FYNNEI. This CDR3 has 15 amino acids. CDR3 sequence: CASHPGLAGSYEQYF. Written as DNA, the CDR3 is TGTGCCAGCCATCCGGGACTAGCGGGTTCCTACGAGCAGTACTTC.

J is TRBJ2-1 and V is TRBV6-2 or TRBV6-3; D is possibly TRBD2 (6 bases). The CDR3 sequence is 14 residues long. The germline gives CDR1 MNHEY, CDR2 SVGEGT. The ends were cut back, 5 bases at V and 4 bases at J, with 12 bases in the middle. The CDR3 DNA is TGTGCCAGCAGTCAGGCTAGCGAGTACAATGAGCAGTTCTTC. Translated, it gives CASSQASEYNEQFF.

The CDR3 nucleotides are TGTGCCATCAGTCCGACAGGGACGAACACTGAAGCTTTCTTT. Its protein product is CAISPTGTNTEAFF. This chain links TRBV10-3 with TRBJ1-1, with 7 bases lining up with TRBD1. The J segment lost 1 base and the V segment lost 5 bases, leaving 4 bases of the junction unmatched. In germline, CDR1 is ENHRY, CDR2 SYGVKD. The CDR3 totals 14 residues.

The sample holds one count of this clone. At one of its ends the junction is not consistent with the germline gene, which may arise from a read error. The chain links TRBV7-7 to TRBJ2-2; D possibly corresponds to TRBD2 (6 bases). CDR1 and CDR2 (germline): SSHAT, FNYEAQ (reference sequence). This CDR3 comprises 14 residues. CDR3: CASSLYGGTGELFF. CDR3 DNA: TGTGCTAGCAGCTTATACGGGGGCACCGGGGAGCTGTTTTTT.

CDR3 loop: CASSPEREQYF. CDR3 DNA: TGTGCCAGCTCACCGGAGCGGGAGCAGTACTTC. The rearrangement uses TRBV18 and TRBJ2-7; tentative D call: TRBD2 (5 bases). This CDR3 is 11 amino acids long. The V gene's germline CDR1 is KGHSH and CDR2 LQKENI. Trimming cost V 3 bases and J 7 bases, with 7 bases left between them.

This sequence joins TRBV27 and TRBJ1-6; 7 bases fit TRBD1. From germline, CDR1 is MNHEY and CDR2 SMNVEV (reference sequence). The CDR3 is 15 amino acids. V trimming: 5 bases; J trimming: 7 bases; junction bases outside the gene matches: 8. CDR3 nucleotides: TGTGCCAGCAGTAGAAGACAGGGAATGAATTCACCCCTCCACTTT. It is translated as CASSRRQGMNSPLHF.

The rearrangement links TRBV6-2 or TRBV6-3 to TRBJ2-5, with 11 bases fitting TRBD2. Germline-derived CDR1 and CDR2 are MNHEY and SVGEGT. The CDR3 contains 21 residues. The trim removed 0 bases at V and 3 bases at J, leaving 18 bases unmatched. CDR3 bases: TGTGCCAGCAGTTACTCCATTTTCCGACTAGCGGGAAGGTACGCCAAAGAGACCCAGTACTTC. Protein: CASSYSIFRLAGRYAKETQYF.

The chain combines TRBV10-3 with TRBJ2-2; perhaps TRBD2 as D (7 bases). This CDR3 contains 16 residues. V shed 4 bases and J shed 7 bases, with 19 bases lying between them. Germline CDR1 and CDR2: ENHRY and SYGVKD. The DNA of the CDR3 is TGTGCCATCAGTGTCGGGGGGCGGCGGACTATCGGGGAGCTGTTTTTT. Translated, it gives CAISVGGRRTIGELFF.

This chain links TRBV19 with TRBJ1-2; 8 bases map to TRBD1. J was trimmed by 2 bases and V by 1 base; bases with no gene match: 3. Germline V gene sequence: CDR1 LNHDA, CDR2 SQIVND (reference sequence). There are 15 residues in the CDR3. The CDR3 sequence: CASSIGTGRNYGYTF. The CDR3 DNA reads TGTGCCAGTAGTATAGGGACAGGGAGGAACTATGGCTACACCTTC. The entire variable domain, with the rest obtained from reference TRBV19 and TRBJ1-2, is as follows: DGGITQSPKYLFRKEGQNVTLSCEQNLNHDAMYWYRQDPGQGLRLIYYSQIVNDFQKGDIAEGYSVSREKKESFPLTVTSAQKNPTAFYLCASSIGTGRNYGYTFGSGTRLTVV.

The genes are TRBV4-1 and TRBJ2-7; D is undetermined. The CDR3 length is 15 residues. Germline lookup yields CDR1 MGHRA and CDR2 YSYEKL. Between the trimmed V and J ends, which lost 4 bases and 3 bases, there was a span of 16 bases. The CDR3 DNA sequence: TGCGCCAGCAGCCTCCTGGAAAGCGATAACTACGAGCAGTACTTC. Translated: CASSLLESDNYEQYF.